A single sample gave rise to the 18 T cell receptor beta chains below, sequenced in a study of T cells in Graves' hyperthyroidism and ophthalmopathy. Amplification targeted TCR beta CDR3 regions from RNA transcripts. The TCR CDR3 first-round RT-PCR relied on the HTBI primer set. TCRdb used MiXCR to reprocess the multiplex PCR reads, holding one entry per CDR3 protein. In the table there are approximately 560,000 distinct CDR3 sequences, more than 15% of which are singletons. Sequencing was carried out using blood. The receptor set was obtained from a young woman with Graves' hyperthyroidism.

This clonotype has at least ten counts. The V call is TRBV10-3, the J call TRBJ1-5, with D perhaps TRBD1 (5 bases). Germline-derived CDR1 and CDR2 are ENHRY and SYGVKD. The CDR3 runs to 15 residues. V lost 2 bases and J 7 bases, leaving 15 bases between the germline ends. The CDR3 reads CAISEVLGEAQPQHF. The CDR3 bases are TGTGCCATCAGTGAGGTATTGGGGGAGGCGCAGCCCCAGCATTTT.

The CDR3 bases are TGTGCCAGCAGCCCTCGGGCGGGGTTTGACACTGAAGCTTTCTTT. Translation gives CASSPRAGFDTEAFF. The chain recombines TRBV6-2 or TRBV6-3 with TRBJ1-1, with D hard to call. The germline V gene has CDR1 MNHEY and CDR2 SVGEGT. Trimming stripped 6 bases from V and 3 bases from J, with 17 bases between. This CDR3 is 15 amino acids long.

Ten or more counts support this clonotype. The V and J genes are TRBV9 and TRBJ1-5; D is ambiguous. V was cut by 1 base and J by 2 bases, with 22 bases left in between. The CDR3 length is 19 residues. The germline V gene encodes CDR1 SGDLS and CDR2 YYNGEE. CDR3 DNA: TGTGCCAGCAGCGTAAGGGAGAACAGCCCTAGAATTGGCAATCAGCCCCAGCATTTT. Translation gives CASSVRENSPRIGNQPQHF.

This clonotype was observed a few times. CDR3 protein: CASSRTGFGELFF. The CDR3 DNA sequence: TGTGCCAGCAGCAGGACAGGGTTCGGGGAGCTGTTTTTT. The J gene is TRBJ2-2, the V gene TRBV5-4; TRBD1 matches 8 bases. Germline CDR1 reads SGHNT; CDR2 reads YYREEE (reference sequence). The CDR3 is 13 residues long. V shed 4 bases and J 7 bases; nucleotides not matched to a gene: 3.

V and J are TRBV4-2 and TRBJ2-7; 10 bases map to TRBD2. The CDR3 consists of 15 residues. Germline CDR1 and CDR2: LGHNA and YNFKEQ. V trimming: 1 base; J trimming: 5 bases; junction bases outside the gene matches: 5. The CDR3 loop reads CASSQVAGGGDEQYF. The CDR3 DNA reads as TGTGCCAGCAGCCAAGTAGCGGGAGGAGGCGACGAGCAGTACTTC.

This clonotype was recorded many times. This chain joins TRBV3-1 and TRBJ2-7, with a weak D call TRBD1 (5 bases). The CDR3 has 12 residues. Looked up from germline, CDR1 is LGHDT and CDR2 is YNNKEL (reference sequence). Deletions cut 3 bases from V and 7 bases from J, with 10 bases between. CDR3 protein: CASSQGLREQYF. CDR3 DNA: TGTGCCAGCAGCCAGGGGCTACGGGAGCAGTACTTC.

J is TRBJ2-7 and V is TRBV4-1, with D perhaps matching TRBD1 (7 bases). CDR1 is MGHRA, CDR2 YSYEKL, per germline. CDR3 length equals 16 residues. V was pared by 1 base and J by 3 bases, with 16 bases between. The CDR3: CASSQVGGGTGYEQYF. For the CDR3, the DNA is TGCGCCAGCAGCCAAGTTGGAGGGGGCACCGGCTACGAGCAGTACTTC.

Ten or more counts support this clonotype. The chain employs TRBV7-9 and TRBJ1-1; D gene uncertain. V was trimmed by 5 bases and J by 1 base, leaving 14 bases between them. Germline CDR1 reads SEHNR; CDR2 reads FQNEAQ (reference sequence). This CDR3 has 15 amino acids. CDR3 nucleotide sequence: TGTGCCAGCAGCCAGTATCGGGTGGAGAACACTGAAGCTTTCTTT. It specifies CASSQYRVENTEAFF.

This clonotype came up a few times. The chain joins TRBV5-1 to TRBJ1-2; 10 bases map to TRBD1. Germline V gives CDR1 SGHRS, CDR2 YFSETQ. J was trimmed by 7 bases and V by 0 bases; bases with no gene match: 9. There are 16 residues in the CDR3. The CDR3 nucleotides read TGCGCCAGCAGCTTGGTACCGGGACAGGGGACCGGTGGCTACACCTTC. Protein product: CASSLVPGQGTGGYTF.

This clonotype was seen many times. The gene calls are TRBV11-2 and TRBJ2-5; 7 bases map to TRBD2. The CDR3 loop spans 16 amino acids. With V trimmed by 1 base and J by 5 bases, 10 bases remained unmatched. Germline V gene lookup returns CDR1 SGHAT and CDR2 FQNNGV. In DNA form, the CDR3 reads TGTGCCAGCAGCTTAGGGGCGGGAGCTTCGGTGGAGACCCAGTACTTC. Amino acids: CASSLGAGASVETQYF.

The chain is built from TRBV11-2 and TRBJ2-3; D tentatively reads TRBD1 or TRBD2 (6 bases each). V shed 3 bases and J shed 1 base, with 11 bases lying between them. Germline CDR1 is SGHAT and CDR2 is FQNNGV. The CDR3 length is 15 residues. The DNA of the CDR3 is TGTGCCAGCAGCTTGTGGGGGGCCCGCACAGATACGCAGTATTTT. This codes for CASSLWGARTDTQYF.

On this clonotype: A clone one base away is much larger, so this may be a read error. V usage is TRBV12-3 or TRBV12-4 and J usage is TRBJ2-7; 11 bases agree with TRBD2. This CDR3 has 14 amino acids. In DNA, the CDR3 is TGTGCCAGCAGTATCGGGACTAGCGGCTACGTGCAGTACTTC. Protein sequence: CASSIGTSGYVQYF.

This clonotype has a count of ten or more. The V and J genes are TRBV27 and TRBJ1-2; TRBD1 agrees at 7 bases. Losses at the gene ends were 3 bases for V and 6 bases for J; bases not matched to a gene: 7. The germline V gene has CDR1 MNHEY and CDR2 SMNVEV (reference sequence). CDR3 length equals 14 residues. For the CDR3, the DNA is TGTGCCAGCAGTTTGAACAGGGGAGGGGATGGCTACACCTTC. Residues: CASSLNRGGDGYTF.

In this sample, this clonotype turned up once. This chain uses TRBV15 with TRBJ2-7; 9 nucleotides match TRBD2. Germline V gives CDR1 LNHNV, CDR2 YYDKDF (reference sequence). The length of the CDR3 is 15 residues. V lost 8 bases to trimming and J lost 4 bases; unmatched junction nucleotides: 12. CDR3 sequence (DNA): TGTGCCACCGCAGGCGTAGGCGGGAGGGGATACGAGCAGTACTTC. Translation gives CATAGVGGRGYEQYF.

There are many counts of this clonotype. The rearrangement uses TRBV2 and TRBJ1-5; D is unclear. This CDR3 has 14 residues. Germline lookup yields CDR1 SNHLY and CDR2 FYNNEI. Trimming removed 1 base at V and 7 bases at J, with 11 bases between. The CDR3 bases are TGTGCCAGCAGTGAAGGGCGAGGTTTCCAGCCCCAGCATTTT. As protein: CASSEGRGFQPQHF.

With regard to this clonotype: A much larger clone differs by one base, so this may be a read error. Here the CDR3 omits its conserved ending phenylalanine or tryptophan, so a read error is the likely source. This rearrangement joins TRBV6-5 to TRBJ2-7, with D hard to call. V was shortened by 0 bases and J by 4 bases, with 13 bases between the two germline ends. CDR1 and CDR2 from the germline V gene are MNHEY and SVGAGI. The CDR3 length is 15 residues. CDR3 protein: CASSYSGWNPYEQYS. In DNA, the CDR3 is TGTGCCAGCAGTTACTCCGGGTGGAATCCTTACGAGCAGTACTCC.

This chain joins TRBV11-1 and TRBJ1-6, with a possible D match to TRBD1 (6 bases). With 5 bases removed from V and 8 bases from J, the gap between germline ends came to 22 bases. The germline gives CDR1 SGHAT, CDR2 FQDESV (reference sequence). CDR3 length equals 17 residues. As DNA, the CDR3 is TGTGCCAGCAGCCCACGGGACAACAGGAAGGGGGATTCACCCCTCCACTTT. Residues: CASSPRDNRKGDSPLHF.

The chain combines TRBV7-9 with TRBJ1-2; TRBD1 agrees at 10 bases. J was trimmed by 7 bases and V by 5 bases; bases with no gene match: 10. CDR1 is SEHNR and CDR2 is FQNEAQ in the germline V gene (reference sequence). This CDR3 has 15 amino acids. This CDR3 reads CASSAPGQGEFGYTF. The CDR3 nucleotides read TGTGCCAGCAGCGCCCCAGGACAGGGGGAATTTGGCTACACCTTC.